A single sample gave rise to the 2 T cell receptor beta chains below, sequenced in a study of identical twins. TCRdb fed the 5' RACE reads into MiXCR, producing one record per CDR3 protein. There are 700,000 or so distinct CDR3 sequences in the sample; approximately 9% occur only once, and more than 0.75% lies in the top ten. This sample was also put to use in a study of yellow fever vaccine responses in identical twins.

Input material: PBMCs. These TCRs come from a woman aged 18-29 years in good health.

This clonotype was seen at least ten times. This rearrangement joins TRBV27 to TRBJ2-7, with D tentatively TRBD1 (6 bases). The germline gives CDR1 MNHEY, CDR2 SMNVEV (reference sequence). The CDR3 consists of 15 residues. V was shortened by 4 bases and J by 3 bases, with 16 bases between the two germline ends. CDR3 coding DNA: TGTGCCAGCAGTTCCAACCGGGACATCTACTACGAGCAGTACTTC. It is translated as CASSSNRDIYYEQYF.

The CDR3 loop is CASSQGQGRGETQYF. The CDR3 DNA sequence: TGTGCCAGCAGTCAAGGACAGGGCCGCGGGGAGACCCAGTACTTC. The gene calls are TRBV6-1 and TRBJ2-5; 8 bases are shared with TRBD1. CDR3 length: 15 amino acids. The germline V gene has CDR1 MNHNS and CDR2 SASEGT. The V and J ends lost 5 bases and 5 bases, in that order; junction bases with no gene match: 10.